These 6 T cell receptor beta chains were all obtained from the same sample, sequenced in a study of T cells after yellow fever vaccination. TCRdb analysed the 5' RACE reads with MiXCR anew, one entry per CDR3 protein. The sample consists of approximately 510,000 distinct CDR3 sequences, 21% of them appearing once. This material consisted of PBMCs, taken about 21 days after the first yellow fever vaccination. These receptor sequences come from a man between 18 and 29 years old who received the YFV17D yellow fever vaccine.

In its sample, this clonotype was seen a few times. The chain couples TRBV7-9 to TRBJ2-3; maybe TRBD1 (7 bases). CDR1 and CDR2 from the germline V gene are SEHNR and FQNEAQ (reference sequence). Trimming cost V 5 bases and J 2 bases, with 14 bases left between them. The CDR3 consists of 15 residues. CDR3 DNA sequence: TGTGCCAGCAGCCCGCAGGGGGGAGACACAGATACGCAGTATTTT. Translated: CASSPQGGDTDTQYF.

The sample holds many counts of this clonotype. The V and J genes are TRBV5-5 and TRBJ1-2, with a tentative D call TRBD1 (6 bases). This CDR3 has 14 residues. Trimming left V 3 bases short and J 8 bases short, with 17 bases between. Germline V gene data show CDR1 as SGHKS and CDR2 as YYEKEE (reference sequence). Here the CDR3 DNA reads TGTGCCAGCAGCTCGGAACAGGGATGGCGGGGCTACACCTTC. Translating gives CASSSEQGWRGYTF. The whole variable domain, remainder taken from reference TRBV5-5 and TRBJ1-2, is DAGVTQSPTHLIKTRGQQVTLRCSPISGHKSVSWYQQVLGQGPQFIFQYYEKEERGRGNFPDRFSARQFPNYSSELNVNALLLGDSALYLCASSSEQGWRGYTFGSGTRLTVV.

This chain uses TRBV12-3 or TRBV12-4 with TRBJ1-5; D perhaps matches TRBD1 (6 bases). With 2 bases removed from V and 3 bases from J, the gap between germline ends came to 11 bases. CDR3 size: 15 residues. CDR3 nucleotide sequence: TGTGCCAGCAGTTTAACAGGGAGGTCCAATCAGCCCCAGCATTTT. This codes for CASSLTGRSNQPQHF.

This clonotype was counted a few times. J is TRBJ1-6 and V is TRBV7-8, with TRBD1 identical over 8 bases. Unmatched junction bases numbered 7, after V lost 3 bases and J lost 9 bases. The CDR3 is 15 residues long. Germline V gene data show CDR1 as SGHVS and CDR2 as FQNEAQ. The DNA of the CDR3 is TGTGCCAGCAGCTTGACTAGGACAGGGAGTTCACCCCTCCACTTT. Its protein is CASSLTRTGSSPLHF.

J is TRBJ2-7 and V is TRBV9; perhaps D is TRBD1 or TRBD2 (6 bases each). The germline V and J ends were trimmed by 3 bases and 3 bases, with 16 bases remaining between them. The length of the CDR3 is 15 residues. From germline, CDR1 is SGDLS and CDR2 YYNGEE. CDR3 sequence: CASSAEGEPDYEQYF. DNA for the CDR3: TGTGCCAGCAGCGCGGAGGGGGAGCCCGACTACGAGCAGTACTTC. Full variable domain (rest looked up from reference TRBV9 and TRBJ2-7): DSGVTQTPKHLITATGQRVTLRCSPRSGDLSVYWYQQSLDQGLQFLIQYYNGEERAKGNILERFSAQQFPDLHSELNLSSLELGDSALYFCASSAEGEPDYEQYFGPGTRLTVT.

In its sample, this clonotype was seen a few times. V and J are TRBV7-2 and TRBJ2-7, with D maybe TRBD1 (6 bases). The CDR3 is 15 amino acids. The germline V gene encodes CDR1 SGHTA and CDR2 FQGNSA. Deletions cut 3 bases from V and 4 bases from J, with 16 bases between. CDR3: CASSFGGGRNYEQYF. The CDR3, as DNA: TGTGCCAGCAGCTTTGGTGGGGGCCGGAATTACGAGCAGTACTTC. Full variable domain (missing parts from reference TRBV7-2 and TRBJ2-7): GAGVSQSPSNKVTEKGKDVELRCDPISGHTALYWYRQSLGQGLEFLIYFQGNSAPDKSGLPSDRFSAERTGGSVSTLTIQRTQQEDSAVYLCASSFGGGRNYEQYFGPGTRLTVT.